The clone carrying this TCR beta chain was seen ten or more times. Its antigen is undetermined. The record originates from a study of T cell repertoires in cytomegalovirus infection. Across the whole study: Indicated by public TCR beta signatures were CMV infection and matching HLA type.

The study, taken as a whole, reports: Based on cumulative public TCR beta family frequency, carriers of CMV plus the relevant HLA were identified.

TCRdb passed the reads through MiXCR, listing each CDR3 protein once. The repertoire holds about 300,000 distinct CDR3 sequences, with around 10% as singletons. This CDR3 is 13 amino acids long. V dropped 3 bases and J dropped 8; count of bases not matched to a gene: 4. The V gene's germline CDR1 is MNHEY and CDR2 SVGEGT. This sequence originates from a human donor in good health (CMV status not recorded). Some clones in this sample may be carry-over from other donors' samples. The specimen sequenced was PBMCs. The chain uses TRBV6-2 or TRBV6-3 and TRBJ2-5; 9 nucleotides align to TRBD2. CDR3 DNA: TGTGCCAGCAGTTATGAGACTAGCGGAACCCAGTACTTC. Amino acid sequence: CASSYETSGTQYF.